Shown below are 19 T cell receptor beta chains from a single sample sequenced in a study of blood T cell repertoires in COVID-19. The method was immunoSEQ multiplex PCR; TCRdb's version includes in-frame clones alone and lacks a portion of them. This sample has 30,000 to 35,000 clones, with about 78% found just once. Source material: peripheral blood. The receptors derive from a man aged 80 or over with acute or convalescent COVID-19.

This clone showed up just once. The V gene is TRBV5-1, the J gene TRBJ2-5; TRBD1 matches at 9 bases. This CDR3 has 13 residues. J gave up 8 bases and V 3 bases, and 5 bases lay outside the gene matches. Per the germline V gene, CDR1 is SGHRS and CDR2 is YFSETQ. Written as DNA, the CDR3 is TGCGCCAGCAGCTCCCGGGACAGGGATACCCAGTACTTC. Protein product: CASSSRDRDTQYF.

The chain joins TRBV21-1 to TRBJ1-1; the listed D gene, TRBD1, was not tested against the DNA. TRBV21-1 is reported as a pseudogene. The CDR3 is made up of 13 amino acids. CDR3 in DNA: TGTGCCAGCAGCAATCCCAGGGGCTGGGGAGCTTTCTTT. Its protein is CASSNPRGWGAFF.

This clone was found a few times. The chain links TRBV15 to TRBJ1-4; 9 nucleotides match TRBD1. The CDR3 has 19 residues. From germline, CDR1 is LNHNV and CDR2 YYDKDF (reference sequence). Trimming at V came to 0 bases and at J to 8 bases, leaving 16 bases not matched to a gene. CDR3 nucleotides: TGTGCCACCAGCAGAGATTACGACGGCGGACAGGGGATAGGGGAAAAACTGTTTTTT. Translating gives CATSRDYDGGQGIGEKLFF. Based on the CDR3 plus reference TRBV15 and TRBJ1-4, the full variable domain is DAMVIQNPRYQVTQFGKPVTLSCSQTLNHNVMYWYQQKSSQAPKLLFHYYDKDFNNEADTPDNFQSRRPNTSFCFLDIRSPGLGDTAMYLCATSRDYDGGQGIGEKLFFGSGTQLSVL.

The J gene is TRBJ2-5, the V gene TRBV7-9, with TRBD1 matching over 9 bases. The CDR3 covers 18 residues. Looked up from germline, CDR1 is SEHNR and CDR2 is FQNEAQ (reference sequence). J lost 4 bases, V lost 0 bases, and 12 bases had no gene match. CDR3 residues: CASSLARGQGLFGETQYF. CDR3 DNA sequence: TGTGCCAGCAGCTTAGCGCGCGGACAGGGGTTATTCGGAGAGACCCAGTACTTC.

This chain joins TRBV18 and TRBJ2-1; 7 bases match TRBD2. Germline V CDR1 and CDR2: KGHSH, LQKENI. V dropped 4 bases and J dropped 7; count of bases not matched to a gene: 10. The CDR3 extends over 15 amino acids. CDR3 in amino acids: CASSLPGGGGNEQFF. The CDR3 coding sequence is TGTGCCAGCTCACTGCCGGGCGGGGGAGGAAATGAGCAGTTCTTC.

The CDR3 here is CASSYSTGLSYNEQFF. In nucleotides, the CDR3 is TGTGCCAGCAGTTACTCGACGGGGTTATCCTACAATGAGCAGTTCTTC. J is TRBJ2-1 and V is TRBV6-5, with D possibly TRBD2 on 5 matching bases. This CDR3 comprises 16 residues. Per germline, CDR1 MNHEY and CDR2 SVGAGI. V lost 0 bases and J lost 1, with 10 bases in between.

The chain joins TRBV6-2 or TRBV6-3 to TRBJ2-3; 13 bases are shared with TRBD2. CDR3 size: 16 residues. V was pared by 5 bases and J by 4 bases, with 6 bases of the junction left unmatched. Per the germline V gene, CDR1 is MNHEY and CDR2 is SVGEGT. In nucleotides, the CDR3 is TGTGCCAGCAGTCCCCGACTAGCGGGGGGACCAGATACGCAGTATTTT. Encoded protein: CASSPRLAGGPDTQYF.

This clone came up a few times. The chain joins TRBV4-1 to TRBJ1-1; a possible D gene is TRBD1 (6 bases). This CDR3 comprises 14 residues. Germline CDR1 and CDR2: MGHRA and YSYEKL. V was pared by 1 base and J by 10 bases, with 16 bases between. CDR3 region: CASSQVTPGDGAFF. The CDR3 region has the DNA TGCGCCAGCAGCCAAGTAACGCCAGGGGACGGAGCTTTCTTT.

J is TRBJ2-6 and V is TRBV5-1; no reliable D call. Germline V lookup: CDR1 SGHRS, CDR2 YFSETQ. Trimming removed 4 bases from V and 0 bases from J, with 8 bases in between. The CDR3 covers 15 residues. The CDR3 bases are TGCGCCAGCAGCGCGGCGAACTCTGGGGCCAACGTCCTGACTTTC. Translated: CASSAANSGANVLTF.

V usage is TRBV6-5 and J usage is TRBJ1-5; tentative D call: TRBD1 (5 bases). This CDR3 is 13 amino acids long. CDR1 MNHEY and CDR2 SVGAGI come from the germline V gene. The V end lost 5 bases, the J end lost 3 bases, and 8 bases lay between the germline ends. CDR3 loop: CASSQGINQPQHF. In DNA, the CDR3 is TGTGCCAGCAGTCAGGGCATCAATCAGCCCCAGCATTTT.

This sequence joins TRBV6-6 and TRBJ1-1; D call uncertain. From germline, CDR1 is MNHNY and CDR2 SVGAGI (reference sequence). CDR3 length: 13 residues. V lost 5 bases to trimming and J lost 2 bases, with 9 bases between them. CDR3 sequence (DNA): TGTGCCAGCAGTCCCCCGGGAAACACTGAAGCTTTCTTT. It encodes CASSPPGNTEAFF.

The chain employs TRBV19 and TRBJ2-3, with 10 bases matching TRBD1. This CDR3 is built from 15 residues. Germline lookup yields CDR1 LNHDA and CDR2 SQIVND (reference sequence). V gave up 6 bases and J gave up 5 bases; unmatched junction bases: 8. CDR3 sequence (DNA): TGTGCCAGTAGCCGGCCTGGGACAGGGGAAGATACGCAGTATTTT. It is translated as CASSRPGTGEDTQYF.

The CDR3 DNA is TGCGCCAGCAGCCAAGATCTTACAGGGGAGGTTTACGAGCAGTACTTC. Its translation: CASSQDLTGEVYEQYF. The chain links TRBV4-1 to TRBJ2-7; D possibly corresponds to TRBD1 (7 bases). Per germline, CDR1 MGHRA and CDR2 YSYEKL. The CDR3 has 16 amino acids. V was pared by 0 bases and J by 4 bases, with 16 bases between.

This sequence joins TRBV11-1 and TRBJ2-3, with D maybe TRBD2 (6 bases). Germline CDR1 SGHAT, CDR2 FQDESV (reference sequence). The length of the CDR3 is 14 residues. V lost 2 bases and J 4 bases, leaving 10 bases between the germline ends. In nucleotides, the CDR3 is TGTGCCAGCAGCTTAAGCGGCGGGGCAGATACGCAGTATTTT. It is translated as CASSLSGGADTQYF.

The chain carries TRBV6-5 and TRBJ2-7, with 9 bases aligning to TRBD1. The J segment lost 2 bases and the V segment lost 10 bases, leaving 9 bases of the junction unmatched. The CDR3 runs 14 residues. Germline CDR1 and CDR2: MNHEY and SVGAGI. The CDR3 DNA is TGTGCCACCACCCGGGGACAGGGCGCCTACGAGCAGTACTTC. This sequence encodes CATTRGQGAYEQYF.

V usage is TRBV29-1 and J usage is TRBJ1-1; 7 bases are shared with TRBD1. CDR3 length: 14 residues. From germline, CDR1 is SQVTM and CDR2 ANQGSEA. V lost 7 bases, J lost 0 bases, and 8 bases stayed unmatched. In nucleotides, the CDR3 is TGCAGCGCACATATGGGACAGATGAACACTGAAGCTTTCTTT. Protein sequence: CSAHMGQMNTEAFF. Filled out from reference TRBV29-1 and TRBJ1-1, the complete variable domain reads SAVISQKPSRDICQRGTSLTIQCQVDSQVTMMFWYRQQPGQSLTLIATANQGSEATYESGFVIDKFPISRPNLTFSTLTVSNMSPEDSSIYLCSAHMGQMNTEAFFGQGTRLTVV.

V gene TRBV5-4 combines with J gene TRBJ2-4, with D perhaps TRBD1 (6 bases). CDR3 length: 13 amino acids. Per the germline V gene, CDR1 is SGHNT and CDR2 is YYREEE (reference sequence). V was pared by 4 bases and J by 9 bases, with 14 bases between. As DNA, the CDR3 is TGTGCCAGCAGCGCCGGACAGTCCCCCATTCAGTACTTC. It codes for CASSAGQSPIQYF.

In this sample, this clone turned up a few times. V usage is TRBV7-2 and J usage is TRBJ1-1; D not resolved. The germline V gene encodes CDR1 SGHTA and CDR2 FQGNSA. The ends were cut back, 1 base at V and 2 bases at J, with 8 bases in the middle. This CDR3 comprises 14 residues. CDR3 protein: CASSLGTGNTEAFF. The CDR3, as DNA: TGTGCCAGCAGCTTAGGCACGGGTAACACTGAAGCTTTCTTT.

The CDR3 spells CASSVRQGGTGELFF. In DNA, the CDR3 is TGTGCCAGCAGTGTGAGACAGGGGGGCACCGGGGAGCTGTTTTTT. The chain carries TRBV2 and TRBJ2-2, with 9 bases matching TRBD1. V lost 4 bases to trimming and J lost 4 bases; unmatched junction nucleotides: 4. This CDR3 has 15 amino acids. CDR1 and CDR2 (germline): SNHLY, FYNNEI.